This T cell receptor beta chain was sequenced for a study of control samples from healthy donors and cancer patients. This clone was observed a single time. Per the germline V gene, CDR1 is MNHEY and CDR2 is SMNVEV (reference sequence). This CDR3 contains 14 residues. Trimming stripped 0 bases from V and 7 bases from J, with 12 bases between. Sequencing used immunoSEQ multiplex PCR; TCRdb keeps in-frame clones, though not all of them. This sample has roughly 30,000 clones, with approximately 94% found just once. The sequenced sample was PBMCs. This clonotype was sampled from a middle-aged man with colorectal cancer. The rearrangement uses TRBV27 and TRBJ1-1; D remains unclear. The DNA of the CDR3 is TGTGCCAGCAGTTTATCCAGGACGGCGGGTGAAGCTTTCTTT. As protein: CASSLSRTAGEAFF.